The rows below give T cell receptor beta chains drawn from one sample of a study of CD8 T cells in ankylosing spondylitis. One entry per CDR3 protein results from TCRdb running MiXCR on the 5' RACE reads. This sample has 69,000 or so distinct CDR3 sequences, with about 5.4% found just once. What was sequenced was blood, either unsorted or a sorted T cell fraction (not recorded which). All receptors derive from a male donor with ankylosing spondylitis or in good health (not recorded which). Each CDR3 is given with its conserved first and last residue. The D gene is left open where the match is weak. Not all rows give a size; the values are once, few, many and, for expanded clones, a class.

>TRBV4-1|NA|TRBJ2-7|NA
CASSQTTGSISEQYF
TGCGCCAGCAGCCAAACCACAGGGAGTATCTCCGAGCAGTACTTC
>TRBV5-6|many|TRBJ1-2|TRBD1
CASNPDRMNYGYTF
TGTGCCAGCAACCCGGACAGGATGAACTATGGCTACACCTTC
>TRBV20-1|many|TRBJ2-3|NA
CSAWGQGITDTQYF
TGCAGTGCCTGGGGGCAGGGGATTACAGATACGCAGTATTTT
>TRBV20-1|many|TRBJ2-1|TRBD1
CSAPARGTNEQFF
TGCAGTGCCCCGGCCAGGGGGACCAATGAGCAGTTCTTC
>TRBV20-1|many|TRBJ2-1|TRBD1
CSASMGTGYNEQFF
TGCAGTGCTAGTATGGGGACAGGGTACAATGAGCAGTTCTTC
>TRBV12-3/TRBV12-4|NA|TRBJ2-7|NA
CASSAPVQGFYEQYF
TGTGCCAGCAGTGCACCGGTACAGGGTTTCTACGAGCAGTACTTC
>TRBV23-1|many|TRBJ2-5|TRBD1
CASSLDRGGETQYF
TGCGCCAGCAGTCTGGACAGGGGGGGAGAGACCCAGTACTTC
>TRBV6-6|many|TRBJ2-2|NA
CASSYSKGTNTGELFF
TGTGCCAGCAGTTACTCGAAGGGAACAAACACCGGGGAGCTGTTTTTT
>TRBV9|many|TRBJ1-3|NA
CASSVEGAGGNTIYF
TGTGCCAGCAGCGTAGAGGGTGCGGGAGGAAACACCATATATTTT
>TRBV9|many|TRBJ1-5|NA
CASSVEGSNQPQHF
TGTGCCAGCAGCGTAGAAGGGTCCAATCAGCCCCAGCATTTT
>TRBV7-2|NA|TRBJ2-5|NA
CASSALNQETQYF
TGTGCCAGCAGCGCCCTCAATCAAGAGACCCAGTACTTC
>TRBV28|many|TRBJ2-7|NA
CASSPTGQQYF
TGTGCCAGCAGCCCTACAGGGCAGCAGTACTTC
>TRBV5-1|many|TRBJ2-3|NA
CASSQGGLIDTQYF
TGCGCCAGCAGCCAGGGTGGCTTGATAGATACGCAGTATTTT
>TRBV7-2|many|TRBJ1-1|NA
CASSHGRRTEAFF
TGTGCCAGCAGCCACGGTCGTAGAACTGAAGCTTTCTTT
>TRBV4-1|many|TRBJ2-7|NA
CASSQDPGHEQYF
TGCGCCAGCAGCCAAGATCCCGGCCACGAGCAGTACTTC
>TRBV20-1|many|TRBJ2-5|TRBD1
CSAKGTGRETQYF
TGCAGTGCTAAAGGGACAGGGCGAGAGACCCAGTACTTC
>TRBV5-1|many|TRBJ1-2|NA
CASRLAGTAPGYGYTF
TGCGCCAGCAGATTGGCGGGGACGGCGCCCGGCTATGGCTACACCTTC
>TRBV20-1|many|TRBJ2-7|TRBD2
CSAKLAGGSYEQYF
TGCAGTGCAAAACTAGCGGGGGGCTCCTACGAGCAGTACTTC
>TRBV4-2|many|TRBJ2-7|NA
CASSQGTSPPYEQYF
TGTGCCAGCAGCCAAGGAACTAGCCCCCCATACGAGCAGTACTTC
>TRBV10-1|many|TRBJ2-1|TRBD2
CASSALLRGGRDEQFF
TGCGCCAGCAGTGCCTTATTGCGGGGGGGCCGCGATGAGCAGTTCTTC
>TRBV6-5|many|TRBJ2-5|NA
CASSFGLQETQYF
TGTGCCAGCAGTTTCGGACTTCAAGAGACCCAGTACTTC
>TRBV20-1|many|TRBJ1-5|NA
CSAPLGGTRDQPQHF
TGCAGTGCCCCACTTGGGGGTACAAGGGACCAGCCCCAGCATTTT
>TRBV10-3|many|TRBJ2-7|NA
CAIRDGGYEQYF
TGTGCCATCCGGGACGGGGGCTACGAGCAGTACTTC
>TRBV6-5|many|TRBJ2-7|NA
CASSYRGPYEQYF
TGTGCCAGCAGTTACAGGGGTCCCTACGAGCAGTACTTC
>TRBV6-2/TRBV6-3|many|TRBJ1-2|TRBD1
CASSPITTGLRGYTF
TGTGCCAGCAGTCCTATAACGACAGGGCTTCGAGGCTACACCTTC
>TRBV29-1|many|TRBJ2-7|TRBD1
CSVDLGGHEQYF
TGCAGCGTTGATTTAGGGGGCCACGAGCAGTACTTC
>TRBV20-1|many|TRBJ2-2|TRBD1
CSARTGHTGELFF
TGCAGTGCGAGGACAGGGCACACCGGGGAGCTGTTTTTT
>TRBV20-1|many|TRBJ2-5|NA
CSARAGQPQETQYF
TGCAGTGCTAGAGCCGGACAGCCTCAAGAGACCCAGTACTTC
>TRBV12-3/TRBV12-4|many|TRBJ2-7|NA
CASSLSVSYEQYF
TGTGCCAGCAGTTTATCCGTCTCCTACGAGCAGTACTTC
>TRBV5-1|many|TRBJ1-4|TRBD1
CASSSLGTGEEKLFF
TGCGCCAGCAGCTCGCTAGGGACAGGGGAAGAAAAACTGTTTTTT
>TRBV18|few|TRBJ1-1|NA
CASSPPQGNTEAFF
TGTGCCAGCTCACCACCCCAGGGGAACACTGAAGCTTTCTTT
>TRBV3-1|many|TRBJ2-3|NA
CASSPWAETDTQYF
TGTGCCAGCAGCCCCTGGGCGGAGACAGATACGCAGTATTTT
>TRBV20-1|few|TRBJ2-7|NA
CSARDGARDYEQYF
TGCAGTGCTAGAGATGGGGCTAGGGACTACGAGCAGTACTTC
>TRBV18|many|TRBJ2-3|NA
CASSPPQAGPSTDTQYF
TGTGCCAGCTCACCACCACAGGCGGGGCCCAGCACAGATACGCAGTATTTT
>TRBV7-2|NA|TRBJ2-4|TRBD2
CASSSGRGNIQYF
TGTGCCAGCAGCTCCGGGAGGGGAAACATTCAGTACTTC
>TRBV11-1|few|TRBJ2-6|NA
CASSSPGDIRGAGANVLTF
TGTGCCAGCAGCTCCCCCGGTGACATCAGGGGGGCTGGGGCCAACGTCCTGACTTTC
>TRBV4-2|many|TRBJ1-2|NA
CASSHRQALRGGYTF
TGTGCCAGCAGCCATCGACAGGCCCTCAGGGGTGGCTACACCTTC
>TRBV9|many|TRBJ2-2|NA
CASSGARAGELFF
TGTGCCAGCAGCGGTGCTAGAGCCGGGGAGCTGTTTTTT
>TRBV5-1|many|TRBJ1-1|TRBD1
CASSRGQQNTEAFF
TGCGCCAGCAGCAGGGGACAGCAGAACACTGAAGCTTTCTTT
>TRBV6-2/TRBV6-3|many|TRBJ1-2|TRBD1
CASSYQQGASGYTF
TGTGCCAGCAGTTACCAACAGGGGGCCTCTGGCTACACCTTC
>TRBV6-2/TRBV6-3|many|TRBJ1-5|TRBD1
CASRLTGQGDKQPQHF
TGTGCCAGCAGACTCACAGGACAGGGGGATAAACAGCCCCAGCATTTT
>TRBV7-3|many|TRBJ2-6|NA
CASSHDGANVLTF
TGTGCCAGCAGTCACGATGGGGCCAACGTCCTGACTTTC
>TRBV10-3|many|TRBJ2-2|NA
CAISAHIGSTGELFF
TGTGCCATCAGTGCCCATATTGGTTCCACCGGGGAGCTGTTTTTT
>TRBV2|many|TRBJ1-1|NA
CASTPESPEAFF
TGTGCCAGCACCCCAGAGTCCCCTGAAGCTTTCTTT
>TRBV2|many|TRBJ1-1|NA
CASSEALGGRGGTF
TGTGCCAGCAGTGAAGCGCTGGGGGGGCGCGGAGGGACGTTT
>TRBV5-1|many|TRBJ1-1|NA
CASSLGWTAAEAFF
TGCGCCAGCAGCTTGGGATGGACAGCGGCTGAAGCTTTCTTT
>TRBV11-2|many|TRBJ1-1|TRBD1
CASSATGGLTEAFF
TGTGCCAGCAGCGCGACAGGGGGCCTCACTGAAGCTTTCTTT
>TRBV10-2|NA|TRBJ2-1|NA
CASSDLADPYNEQLF
TGCGCCAGTAGTGATTTAGCAGATCCTTACAATGAGCAGCTCTTC
>TRBV3-1|many|TRBJ2-7|TRBD2
CASSQREGSYEQYF
TGTGCCAGCAGCCAGCGGGAGGGATCCTACGAGCAGTACTTC
>TRBV25-1|many|TRBJ1-4|NA
CASTRDIGEKLFF
TGTGCCAGTACCAGGGATATTGGGGAAAAACTGTTTTTT
>TRBV5-1|many|TRBJ1-1|TRBD1
CASSYGTGPNTEAFF
TGCGCCAGCAGTTATGGGACAGGACCGAACACTGAAGCTTTCTTT
>TRBV20-1|many|TRBJ2-7|NA
CSAAPGIGGEQYF
TGCAGTGCTGCTCCAGGGATCGGCGGCGAGCAGTACTTC
>TRBV6-6|many|TRBJ2-5|NA
CASSLMETQYF
TGTGCCAGCAGTCTTATGGAGACCCAGTACTTC